What follows is one T cell receptor beta chain and its context. Its specificity is unknown. The junction does not match germline at one end; this may be a read error. The PCR ran on 60 Vbeta and 13 Jbeta primers. The table came from immunoSEQ multiplex PCR; TCRdb's copy has only in-frame clones and leaves some out. The sample holds over 150,000 clones, around 86% seen once. The V gene's germline CDR1 is SEHNR and CDR2 FQNEAQ (reference sequence). The CDR3 has 16 residues. The data belong to a study of cytomegalovirus exposure and HLA in healthy donors. General study points: Segments of the TCR beta V type were, in most cases, productive about 87% or about 30% of the time in an earlier analysis. Later analysis identified a missense DCLRE1C variant that was linked to TCR beta V- and J-gene trimming.

V usage is TRBV7-9 and J usage is TRBJ1-2; 12 nucleotides agree with TRBD1. Sequenced sample: PBMCs. The receptor was derived from a woman in her forties or fifties in good health and CMV-seropositive. CDR3 DNA: TGTTCCAGCAGCGCTAGGGACAGGGGGCGCGGCTATGGCTACACCTTC. Its protein product is CSSSARDRGRGYGYTF.